Below are 2 T cell receptor beta chains sequenced from a single sample in a study of blood T cell repertoires in COVID-19 (dated by TCRdb to about 2020). Library prep was done by the immunoSEQ multiplex PCR assay. Entries here come from immuneACCESS through TCRdb and include only in-frame sequences with V and J called. Some clones fail to appear in such tables; in the studies checked, an unresolved V gene covers under half of the shortfall, and the cause of the remainder is unknown. The sample profile shows 100,000 to 150,000 clones; roughly nine tenths of them were found once. Of the sample, around a quarter falls within the top ten clones. The sequenced sample was peripheral blood. These receptors were taken from a man in his 70s with active or convalescent COVID-19.

The rearrangement links TRBV6-5 to TRBJ2-7, with D perhaps matching TRBD1 (5 bases). The CDR3 runs 12 residues. Germline CDR1 reads MNHEY; CDR2 reads SVGAGI. Deletions cut 7 bases from V and 6 bases from J, with 13 bases between. CDR3 sequence: CASTSPGREQYF. CDR3 DNA: TGTGCCAGCACCTCTCCAGGGCGCGAGCAGTACTTC.

J is TRBJ2-2 and V is TRBV7-2; D remains unclear. The CDR3 covers 12 residues. V lost 5 bases, J lost 3 bases, and 4 bases lay in between. Per germline, CDR1 SGHTA and CDR2 FQGNSA. CDR3 in DNA: TGTGCCAGCAGCCCATACACCGGGGAGCTGTTTTTT. Amino acids: CASSPYTGELFF.